This T cell receptor beta chain was recorded in a study of breast tumors, draining lymph nodes, adjacent tissues. Study observations and caveats: Tumor TCR diversity was below lymph nodes but above nontumor tissue. Data only fit, rather than demonstrated, lymph node origin of most tumor T cells. Compared with basal-like, luminal-like tumors shared significantly more repertoire with nontumor tissue.

Using its own MiXCR run on the multiplex PCR reads, TCRdb lists one record per CDR3 protein. Altogether over 20,000 distinct CDR3 sequences are present, roughly 21% being singletons, with the ten largest covering around an eighth. On this clonotype: Antigen unknown. One end of the junction varies from germline; a read error may be responsible.

Germline V gene sequence: CDR1 SGHDT, CDR2 YYEEEE. This CDR3 region has 14 residues. J is TRBJ2-1 and V is TRBV5-6, with 10 bases that match TRBD2. The sample was breast tumor tissue. The clonotype was recovered from a female donor with breast cancer. Some clones in this sample may be carry-over from other donors' samples. In DNA form, the CDR3 reads TGTGCCAGCAGCTTGTTAGGGGCTAGCGGGAGCGTGGTCTTC. Translating it yields CASSLLGASGSVVF.